The present entry profiles one T cell receptor (beta chain) with its context. Libraries were prepared by immunoSEQ multiplex PCR; TCRdb keeps only in-frame clonotypes and omits some of them. The sample shows around 16,000 clones, around three quarters of them seen only once. This sample is drawn from a study of somatic mutations in cytotoxic T cells in rheumatoid arthritis. Losses at the gene ends were 2 bases for V and 2 bases for J; bases not matched to a gene: 11. This CDR3 region has 20 residues. CDR1 is SGHVS and CDR2 is FNYEAQ in the germline V gene. The sequencing sample was made of CD8+ T cells sorted from blood. The sequence was collected from an adult with rheumatoid arthritis. The J gene is TRBJ2-6, the V gene TRBV7-6; 11 bases match TRBD1. CDR3 protein: CASSLTSGDRGFAGANVLTF. The CDR3 DNA reads TGTGCCAGCAGCTTAACTTCGGGGGACAGGGGGTTCGCTGGGGCCAACGTCCTGACTTTC. The full variable domain, its missing parts supplied by reference TRBV7-6 and TRBJ2-6, is GAGVSQSPRYKVTKRGQDVALRCDPISGHVSLYWYRQALGQGPEFLTYFNYEAQQDKSGLPNDRFSAERPEGSISTLTIQRTEQRDSAMYRCASSLTSGDRGFAGANVLTFGAGSRLTVL.